The rows below give T cell receptor beta chains drawn from one sample of a study of CD8 T cells in ankylosing spondylitis. Using its own MiXCR run on the 5' RACE reads, TCRdb lists one record per CDR3 protein. The sample consists of around 890,000 distinct CDR3 sequences, over 9.5% of them appearing once. The sequenced material came from blood, either unsorted or a sorted T cell fraction (not recorded which). These receptors were obtained from a male donor with ankylosing spondylitis. Both conserved end residues are part of each CDR3. D genes are given only for firm matches. Clone size is not always given. Where it is, it says once, few, many or a class for expanded clones.

V,size,D,J,DNA,CDR3
TRBV20-1,.,.,TRBJ2-5,TGCAGTGCTAGGAAACAGGTCTTGGGGGAGACCCAGTACTTC,CSARKQVLGETQYF
TRBV20-1,.,.,TRBJ2-7,TGCAGTGCTGGGGTACTCGGCAGGTCCACCTACGAGCAGTACTTC,CSAGVLGRSTYEQYF
TRBV3-1,.,.,TRBJ2-6,TGTGCCACCACTAGCTCTGGGGCCAACGTCCTGACTTTC,CATTSSGANVLTF
TRBV3-1,.,.,TRBJ2-3,TGTGCCAGCAGCCAAGGGCACGGAACAGATACGCAGTATTTT,CASSQGHGTDTQYF
TRBV6-6,many,.,TRBJ1-2,TGTGCCAGCAACAGACCCGATGGCTACACCTTC,CASNRPDGYTF
TRBV10-3,.,TRBD1,TRBJ2-7,TGTGCCATCAGCCCGGGACAGGGCATCTCCTACGAGCAGTACTTC,CAISPGQGISYEQYF
TRBV11-2,.,TRBD2,TRBJ2-2,TGTGCCAGCAGCTCGAGCGGGAGTATGACCGGGGAGCTGTTTTTT,CASSSSGSMTGELFF
TRBV7-9,.,.,TRBJ2-5,TGTGCCAGCGGGGACTCAGCAGGAGAGACCCAGTACTTC,CASGDSAGETQYF
TRBV5-6,.,.,TRBJ2-1,TGTGCCAGCAGCCAGGTGTTTTCGTACGAGTTCTTC,CASSQVFSYEFF
TRBV20-1,many,.,TRBJ2-1,TGCAGTGCTAGAGACCCTAGGACGAGCTCCTACAATGAGCAGTTCTTC,CSARDPRTSSYNEQFF
TRBV7-2,few,.,TRBJ2-7,TGTGCCAGCAGCTTAGGAGAGGGCTCAACCTACGAGCAGTACTTC,CASSLGEGSTYEQYF
TRBV6-5,.,TRBD1,TRBJ2-2,TGTGCCAGCAGTTCCCCGGACAGGGGTCAGGAGCTGTTTTTT,CASSSPDRGQELFF
TRBV9,.,.,TRBJ2-1,TGTGCCAGCAGCCGGGACGCTTACAATGAGCAGTTCTTC,CASSRDAYNEQFF
TRBV24-1,many,.,TRBJ1-5,TGTGCCACCAGTGGGGGCAACAATCAGCCCCAGCATTTT,CATSGGNNQPQHF
TRBV20-1,.,TRBD2,TRBJ2-1,TGCAGTGCTAGAGACCGGAGGAGCGGGAGAATGAGCTCCTACAATGAGCAGTTCTTC,CSARDRRSGRMSSYNEQFF
TRBV7-2,few,.,TRBJ1-5,TGTGCCAGCAGCCCGAGACGAGGTCAGCCCCAGCATTTT,CASSPRRGQPQHF
TRBV12-3/TRBV12-4,few,TRBD1,TRBJ2-7,TGTGCCAGCAGTTTAACAGGGGCGGACGAGCAGTACTTC,CASSLTGADEQYF
TRBV7-9,few,TRBD2,TRBJ2-1,TGTGCCAGCAGCGAGGGACTAGGTTGGTTCTTC,CASSEGLGWFF
TRBV7-2,few,.,TRBJ1-2,TGTGCCAGCAGCCCGGCCCTCCTTAACTATGGCTACACCTTC,CASSPALLNYGYTF
TRBV12-3/TRBV12-4,.,.,TRBJ2-5,TGTGCCAGCACCGTAAGGGGGGGCCAAGAGACCCAGTACTTC,CASTVRGGQETQYF
TRBV29-1,many,.,TRBJ2-5,TGCAGCGTTGATGGGTGGACAGCTGGAGAGACCCAGTACTTC,CSVDGWTAGETQYF
TRBV20-1,.,.,TRBJ2-1,TGCAGTGCTAGAGTGGCCCCAGAGGATGAGCAGTTCTTC,CSARVAPEDEQFF
TRBV6-1,.,.,TRBJ1-5,TGTGCCAGCAACTTGGGAAACCAGGCTCAGCCCCAGCATTTT,CASNLGNQAQPQHF
TRBV7-6,few,.,TRBJ1-2,TGTGCCAGCAGCCAAGTCCTACAGGGCCCCTATGGCTACACCTTC,CASSQVLQGPYGYTF
TRBV6-5,many,.,TRBJ2-7,TGTGCCAGCAGTTTCCCGGGAAGCAGGGACGAGCAGTACTTC,CASSFPGSRDEQYF
TRBV6-2/TRBV6-3,few,.,TRBJ1-4,TGTGCCAGCAGTTCCGGTGAAAAACTGTTTTTT,CASSSGEKLFF
TRBV6-2/TRBV6-3,.,.,TRBJ2-1,TGTGCCAGCAGTATAGGGTGGGCTGTGGTGGATGAGCAGTTCTTC,CASSIGWAVVDEQFF
TRBV27,few,.,TRBJ2-7,TGTGCCAGCAGTCCGAGGATCCTGAACCAGGGTTTGATCTACGAGCAGTACTTC,CASSPRILNQGLIYEQYF
TRBV7-2,many,.,TRBJ2-1,TGTGCCAGCAGCTTCAAACCCAGCAGTGAGCAGTTCTTC,CASSFKPSSEQFF
TRBV12-3/TRBV12-4,.,.,TRBJ1-5,TGTGCCAGCAGTTTACGAGGGACCGGCAATCAGCCCCAGCATTTT,CASSLRGTGNQPQHF
TRBV6-1,few,TRBD1,TRBJ2-7,TGTGCCAGCAGCTCTACAGGGGCCCCCTTGGAGCAGTACTTC,CASSSTGAPLEQYF
TRBV20-1,.,TRBD2,TRBJ2-1,TGCAGCGGCTGCCGGGGGGATGAGCAGTTCTTC,CSGCRGDEQFF
TRBV18,few,.,TRBJ2-1,TGTGCCAGCTCACCACCAGGGCAGTACCTCTATAATGAGCAGTTCTTC,CASSPPGQYLYNEQFF
TRBV20-1,few,TRBD2,TRBJ2-5,TGCAGTGCTTCTAGCGGGAGCAGGCTGGAGACCCAGTACTTC,CSASSGSRLETQYF
TRBV14,.,.,TRBJ2-1,TGTGCCAGCAGCCGAAGGGGGGGCTCCTCGTACAATGAGCAGTTCTTC,CASSRRGGSSYNEQFF
TRBV7-9,few,TRBD2,TRBJ2-5,TGTGCCAGCAGCATTCGGACTAGCCGAGAGACCCAGTACTTC,CASSIRTSRETQYF
TRBV6-1,many,.,TRBJ2-4,TGTGCCAGCAGTGCGAGGCCCCAGTACTTC,CASSARPQYF
TRBV20-1,.,.,TRBJ2-5,TGCAGCTTCCAGGGGGGCGGGGAGACCCAGTACTTC,CSFQGGGETQYF
TRBV29-1,.,.,TRBJ2-1,TGCAGCGTTGATTACCAGCTGGTTCGTCATGAGCAGTTCTTC,CSVDYQLVRHEQFF
TRBV7-2,.,.,TRBJ2-2,TGTGCCAGCAGCCCCCACCGGGAAACCGGGGAGCTGTTTTTT,CASSPHRETGELFF
TRBV20-1,few,TRBD2,TRBJ2-3,TGCAGTGCTATCCCGACGAAGCGGGAGAGCACAGATACGCAGTATTTT,CSAIPTKRESTDTQYF
TRBV20-1,few,.,TRBJ1-1,TGCAGCGCTCAGGACAGAGACACTGAAGCTTTCTTT,CSAQDRDTEAFF
TRBV5-1,many,TRBD2,TRBJ2-3,TGCGCCAGCAGCTTAGCGGGGCCGCAGTATTTT,CASSLAGPQYF
TRBV20-1,few,TRBD2,TRBJ2-1,TGCAGTGCTAGAAAAGCGGGAGGGCCTGGCAATGAGCAGTTCTTC,CSARKAGGPGNEQFF
TRBV6-2/TRBV6-3,.,TRBD1,TRBJ2-3,TGTGCCAGCAGGGAGACAGGGGGGGGCACAGATACGCAGTATTTT,CASRETGGGTDTQYF
TRBV5-1,many,.,TRBJ1-1,TGCGCCAGCAGCGCACTTGGGGACAACACTGAAGCTTTCTTT,CASSALGDNTEAFF
TRBV20-1,few,.,TRBJ2-7,TGCAGTGCTCGAAGGGACATATCCTACGAGCAGTACTTC,CSARRDISYEQYF
TRBV6-5,few,.,TRBJ1-4,TGTGCCAGCAGTTACGGGTTGTACAGTATTAATGAAAAACTGTTTTTT,CASSYGLYSINEKLFF
TRBV20-1,.,.,TRBJ1-2,TGCAGTGCTAGATCAGTTAACTATGGCTACACCTTC,CSARSVNYGYTF
TRBV4-3,.,TRBD2,TRBJ2-7,TGCGCCAGCAGCCAAGATGCCCAGCGGGAGCCCTACGAGCAGTACTTC,CASSQDAQREPYEQYF
TRBV7-6,few,.,TRBJ1-1,TGTGCCAGCAGCCCACTCCAAGACATGAACACTGAAGCTTTCTTT,CASSPLQDMNTEAFF
TRBV20-1,.,.,TRBJ2-5,TGCAGTGCTACAATAGGGGAGACCCAGTACTTC,CSATIGETQYF
TRBV5-1,many,.,TRBJ1-4,TGCGCCAGCAGCTTGCCCGGGACGGACGAAAAACTGTTTTTT,CASSLPGTDEKLFF
TRBV9,few,.,TRBJ2-1,TGTGCCAGCAGCGTAGATCCCTACTACAATGAGCAGTTCTTC,CASSVDPYYNEQFF
TRBV11-1,many,TRBD2,TRBJ2-1,TGTGCCAGCAGCTTAGAAGCGGGGGGCAATGAGCAGTTCTTC,CASSLEAGGNEQFF
TRBV7-2,many,TRBD1,TRBJ1-1,TGTGCCAGCAGCTCCAACACAGGGGGCACTGAAGCTTTCTTT,CASSSNTGGTEAFF
TRBV20-1,many,.,TRBJ1-5,TGCAGTGCCGGGGACGGTGATCAGCCCCAGCATTTT,CSAGDGDQPQHF